There are a few counts of the clone carrying this TCR beta chain. The data were produced by immunoSEQ multiplex PCR, yet TCRdb's version contains in-frame clones alone and is incomplete. The table lists about 250,000 clones, about nine tenths of them singletons. This entry belongs to a study of blood T cell repertoires in COVID-19. Germline lookup yields CDR1 WNHNN and CDR2 SYGVQD (reference sequence). The trim removed 3 bases at V and 8 bases at J, leaving 7 bases unmatched. The CDR3 totals 13 residues. The clonotype comes from a woman between 25 and 40 years old with active or convalescent COVID-19. The V gene is TRBV10-1, the J gene TRBJ2-7; TRBD1 matches 7 bases. Sequencing was done on a sample of peripheral blood. Here the CDR3 reads CASSEDRGHKQYF. In nucleotides, the CDR3 is TGCGCCAGCAGTGAAGATAGGGGGCACAAGCAGTACTTC.